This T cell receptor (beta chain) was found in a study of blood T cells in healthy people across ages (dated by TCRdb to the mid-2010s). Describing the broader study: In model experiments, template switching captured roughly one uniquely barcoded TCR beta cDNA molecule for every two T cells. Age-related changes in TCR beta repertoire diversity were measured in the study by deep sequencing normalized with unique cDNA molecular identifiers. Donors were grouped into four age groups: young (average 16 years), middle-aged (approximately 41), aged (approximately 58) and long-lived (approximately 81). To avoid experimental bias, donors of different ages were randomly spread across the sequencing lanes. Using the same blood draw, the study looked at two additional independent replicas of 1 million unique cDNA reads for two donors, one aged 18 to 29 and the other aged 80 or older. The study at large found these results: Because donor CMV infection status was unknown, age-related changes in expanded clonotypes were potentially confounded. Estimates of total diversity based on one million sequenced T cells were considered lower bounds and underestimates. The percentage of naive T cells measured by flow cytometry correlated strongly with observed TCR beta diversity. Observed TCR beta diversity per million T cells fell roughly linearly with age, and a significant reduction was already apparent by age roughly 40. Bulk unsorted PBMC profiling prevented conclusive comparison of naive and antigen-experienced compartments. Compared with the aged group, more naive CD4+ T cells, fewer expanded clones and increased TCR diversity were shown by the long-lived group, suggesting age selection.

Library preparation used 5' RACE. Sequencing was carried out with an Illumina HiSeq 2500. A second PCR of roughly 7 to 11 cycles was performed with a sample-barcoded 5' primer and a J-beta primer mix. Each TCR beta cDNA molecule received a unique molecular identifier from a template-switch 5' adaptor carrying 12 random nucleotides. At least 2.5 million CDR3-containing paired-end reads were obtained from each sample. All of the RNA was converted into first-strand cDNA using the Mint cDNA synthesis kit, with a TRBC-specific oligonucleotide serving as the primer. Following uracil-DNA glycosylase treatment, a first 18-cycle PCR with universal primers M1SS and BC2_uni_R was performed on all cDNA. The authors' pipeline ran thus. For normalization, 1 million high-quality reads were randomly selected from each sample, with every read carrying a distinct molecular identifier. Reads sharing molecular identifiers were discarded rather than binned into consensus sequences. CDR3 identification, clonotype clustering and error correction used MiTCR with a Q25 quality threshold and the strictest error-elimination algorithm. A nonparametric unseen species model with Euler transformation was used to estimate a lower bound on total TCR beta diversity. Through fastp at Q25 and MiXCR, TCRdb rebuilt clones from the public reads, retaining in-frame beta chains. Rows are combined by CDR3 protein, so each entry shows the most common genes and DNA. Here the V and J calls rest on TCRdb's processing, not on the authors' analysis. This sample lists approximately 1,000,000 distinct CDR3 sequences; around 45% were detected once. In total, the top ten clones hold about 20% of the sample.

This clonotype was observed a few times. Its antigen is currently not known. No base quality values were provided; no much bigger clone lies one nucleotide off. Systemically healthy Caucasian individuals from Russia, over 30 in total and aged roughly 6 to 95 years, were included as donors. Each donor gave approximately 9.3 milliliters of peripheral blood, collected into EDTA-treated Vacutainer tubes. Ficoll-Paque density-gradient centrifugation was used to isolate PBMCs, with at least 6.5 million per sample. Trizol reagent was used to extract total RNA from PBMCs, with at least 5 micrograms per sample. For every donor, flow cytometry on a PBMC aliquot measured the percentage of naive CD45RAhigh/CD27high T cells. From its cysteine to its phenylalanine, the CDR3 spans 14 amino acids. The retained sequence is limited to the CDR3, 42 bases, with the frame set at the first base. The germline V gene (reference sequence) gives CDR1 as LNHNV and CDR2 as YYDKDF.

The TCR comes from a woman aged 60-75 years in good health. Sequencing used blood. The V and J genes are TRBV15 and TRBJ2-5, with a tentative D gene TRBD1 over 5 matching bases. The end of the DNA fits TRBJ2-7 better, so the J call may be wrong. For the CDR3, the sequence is CATSSTDRAYEQYF. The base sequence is TGTGCCACCAGCAGCACCGACAGAGCATACGAGCAGTACTTC.